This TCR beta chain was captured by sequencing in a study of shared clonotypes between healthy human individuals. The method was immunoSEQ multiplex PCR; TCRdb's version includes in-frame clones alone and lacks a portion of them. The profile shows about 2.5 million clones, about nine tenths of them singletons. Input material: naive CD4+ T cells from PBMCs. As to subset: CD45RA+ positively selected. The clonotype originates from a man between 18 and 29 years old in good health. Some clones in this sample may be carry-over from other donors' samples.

CDR3: CASSLVAGPTDTQYF. In nucleotides, the CDR3 is TGTGCCAGCAGCTTAGTAGCGGGTCCCACAGATACGCAGTATTTT. The V call is TRBV7-9, the J call TRBJ2-3, with 7 bases matching TRBD2. The V and J ends lost 1 base and 2 bases, in that order; junction bases with no gene match: 3. This CDR3 has 15 amino acids. In germline, CDR1 is SEHNR, CDR2 FQNEAQ (reference sequence).